This T cell receptor beta chain emerged from a study of CD8 T cells in Susac syndrome. For this clonotype: Its antigen is as yet unknown.

There are 14 residues in the CDR3. The germline V and J ends were trimmed by 0 bases and 5 bases, with 14 bases remaining between them. CDR1 and CDR2 from the germline V gene are DFQATT and SNEGSKA (reference sequence). General observations from the study: None of the CD4+ T cell repertoires in Susac syndrome showed clonal expansion.

RNA, at roughly 0.5 to 1 ug, was reverse transcribed with random hexamers. Across 54 Vbeta and 13 Jbeta, TCR beta CDR3 was amplified with immunoSEQ multiplex PCR. TCRdb itself ran the immunoSEQ multiplex PCR reads through MiXCR, one entry per CDR3 protein. Counted here are some 150,000 distinct CDR3 sequences, 85% to 95% occurring once; the ten biggest clones make up 0.13% to 0.15%. Sequencing was carried out using CD4+ T cells from PBMCs. The chain carries TRBV20-1 and TRBJ2-7, with D tentatively TRBD1 (6 bases). The clonotype comes from a human donor with Susac syndrome. In nucleotides, the CDR3 is TGCAGTGCTAGAGATTATGGGGGCCTGGACGAGCAGTACTTC. This translates into CSARDYGGLDEQYF.